The 15 T cell receptor beta chains below come from one sample, sequenced in a study of blood T cell repertoires in COVID-19. Libraries were prepared by immunoSEQ multiplex PCR; TCRdb keeps only in-frame clonotypes and omits some of them. The sample lists 65,000 to 95,000 clones, about 82% occurring once. Sequencing was carried out using peripheral blood. These receptors all come from a man older than 75 with active or convalescent COVID-19.

CDR3 DNA sequence: TGTGCCGTATCACGGTATTGGGCGACCAGGACCGGGGAGCTGTTTTTT. This sequence encodes CAVSRYWATRTGELFF. The genes are TRBV19 and TRBJ2-2; D is unclear. V was pared by 11 bases and J by 5 bases, with 24 bases between. Per germline, CDR1 LNHDA and CDR2 SQIVND (reference sequence). There are 16 residues in the CDR3.

The V call is TRBV12-5, the J call TRBJ1-3; D ambiguous. This CDR3 region has 14 residues. V gave up 0 bases and J gave up 8 bases, with 11 bases separating them. Looked up from germline, CDR1 is LGHNT and CDR2 is FRNRAP. The CDR3 region is CASGLVPRFDTIYF. In DNA form, the CDR3 reads TGTGCTAGTGGTTTGGTACCCAGGTTTGACACCATATATTTT.

The V gene is TRBV5-8, the J gene TRBJ1-2; the D is unclear. The CDR3 extends over 13 amino acids. The germline CDR1 and CDR2 sequences are SGHTS and YDEGEE. Trimming stripped 0 bases from V and 9 bases from J, with 12 bases between. The CDR3 bases are TGTGCCAGCAGCTTGGGGCGGGTGCGGCGCTACACCTTC. This encodes CASSLGRVRRYTF.

V and J are TRBV29-1 and TRBJ1-6; no definite D call. Per the germline V gene, CDR1 is SQVTM and CDR2 is ANQGSEA. Deletions cut 3 bases from V and 7 bases from J, with 7 bases between. The CDR3 sequence is 12 residues long. CDR3 sequence (DNA): TGCAGCGTTGATGGCCCAAATTCACCCCTCCACTTT. It yields the protein CSVDGPNSPLHF.

The chain is built from TRBV12-5 and TRBJ2-7; weak D call: TRBD1 (6 bases). The germline CDR1 and CDR2 sequences are LGHNT and FRNRAP. The V end lost 5 bases, the J end lost 3 bases, and 8 bases lay between the germline ends. The CDR3 extends over 12 amino acids. The CDR3 is CASGRTVYEQYV. As DNA, the CDR3 is TGTGCTAGTGGTAGGACAGTCTACGAGCAGTACGTC.

The rearrangement joins TRBV28 to TRBJ1-4; D ambiguous. The CDR3 runs to 14 residues. Germline CDR1 and CDR2: MDHEN and SYDVKM. The V gene lost 5 bases and the J gene lost 5 bases, with 12 bases spanning the gap. CDR3 sequence reads: CASSPPGWNEKLFF. CDR3 nucleotide sequence: TGTGCCAGCAGTCCTCCGGGATGGAATGAAAAACTGTTTTTT.

In this sample, this clone turned up once. The chain carries TRBV2 and TRBJ2-5, with D possibly TRBD2 on 5 matching bases. V was trimmed by 4 bases and J by 4 bases, leaving 16 bases between them. This CDR3 is built from 15 residues. Per the germline V gene, CDR1 is SNHLY and CDR2 is FYNNEI. The CDR3 DNA reads TGTGCCAGCAGTGTCGGAGGACCTCGAGGAGAGACCCAGTACTTC. It is translated as CASSVGGPRGETQYF.

This clone turned up a few times. The rearrangement uses TRBV19 and TRBJ1-5; D not certain. The CDR3 spans 14 residues. Trimming left V 1 base short and J 3 bases short, with 7 bases between. Germline CDR1 is LNHDA and CDR2 is SQIVND (reference sequence). CDR3 amino acids: CASSIGHLNQPQHF. The CDR3 DNA follows: TGTGCCAGTAGTATAGGGCACCTCAATCAGCCCCAGCATTTT.

The chain carries TRBV30 and TRBJ2-2, with TRBD2 as a possible D gene (6 bases). The CDR3 totals 15 residues. Trimming left V 2 bases short and J 0 bases short, with 10 bases between. The germline V gene encodes CDR1 GTSNPN and CDR2 SVGIG (reference sequence). CDR3 residues: CAWSRGGTNTGELFF. The DNA of the CDR3 is TGTGCCTGGAGTAGGGGCGGGACGAACACCGGGGAGCTGTTTTTT.

V gene TRBV9 combines with J gene TRBJ2-2; D ambiguous. The CDR3 is 12 residues long. Germline V gene lookup returns CDR1 SGDLS and CDR2 YYNGEE. Between the trimmed V and J ends, which lost 3 bases and 8 bases, there was a span of 8 bases. CDR3 protein: CASSGHGGELFF. The CDR3 nucleotides are TGTGCCAGCAGCGGACACGGTGGGGAGCTGTTTTTT.

This chain uses TRBV29-1 with TRBJ1-1, with 7 bases identical to TRBD1. V dropped 4 bases and J dropped 4; count of bases not matched to a gene: 6. In germline, CDR1 is SQVTM, CDR2 ANQGSEA. This CDR3 has 13 amino acids. The CDR3 nucleotides read TGCAGCGTTGTGACTACAGGGGTCACTGAAGCTTTCTTT. Protein: CSVVTTGVTEAFF.

The chain links TRBV7-9 to TRBJ1-2; 7 bases map to TRBD1. The V and J ends lost 3 bases and 4 bases, in that order; junction bases with no gene match: 2. This CDR3 is 13 amino acids long. CDR1 and CDR2 (germline): SEHNR, FQNEAQ (reference sequence). The CDR3 DNA reads as TGTGCCAGCAGCTTCGCAGGGGGCTATGGCTACACCTTC. Protein sequence: CASSFAGGYGYTF.

V is TRBV25-1 and J is TRBJ2-5, with 9 bases matching TRBD1. The CDR3 totals 15 residues. Germline CDR1 is MGHDK and CDR2 is SYGVNS. V shed 6 bases, J shed 2 bases, and the junction held 7 bases outside the gene matches. CDR3 DNA: TGTGCCAGCAGCCGGGACAGGGACGTTCAAGAGACCCAGTACTTC. It translates to CASSRDRDVQETQYF.

The J gene is TRBJ2-6, the V gene TRBV19; D gene unclear. With 4 bases removed from V and 0 bases from J, the gap between germline ends came to 7 bases. This CDR3 comprises 15 residues. Germline-derived CDR1 and CDR2 are LNHDA and SQIVND (reference sequence). The DNA for the CDR3 is TGTGCCAGTAGTAAAGCCCGCTCTGGGGCCAACGTCCTGACTTTC. This sequence encodes CASSKARSGANVLTF.

V is TRBV18 and J is TRBJ2-5, with 7 bases fitting TRBD2. The CDR3 covers 15 residues. Trimming at V came to 0 bases and at J to 0 bases, leaving 1 base not matched to a gene. From germline, CDR1 is KGHSH and CDR2 LQKENI. The CDR3 coding sequence is TGTGCCAGCTCACCACCGGGGGGGGACCAAGAGACCCAGTACTTC. Its protein is CASSPPGGDQETQYF.